This TCR beta chain originates from a study of blood T cells in healthy people across ages. This CDR3 spans 15 amino acids. Germline CDR1 is MNHEY and CDR2 is SVGAGI. Trimming shortened V by 0 bases and J by 7 bases, and 16 bases separated the two germline ends. Using a J-beta primer mix together with a sample-barcoded 5' primer, a second PCR was run for roughly 6 to 12 cycles. TCRdb itself ran the 5' RACE reads through MiXCR, one entry per CDR3 protein. This sample has fewer than 700,000 distinct CDR3 sequences, with under 55% found just once. Sequencing was done on a sample of blood. The V call is TRBV6-5, the J call TRBJ2-7; unclear D gene. The TCR sequence derives from a man aged 80 or over in good health. The CDR3 is CASSYSTVRGNEQYF. The CDR3 region has the DNA TGTGCCAGCAGTTACTCGACCGTTCGTGGCAATGAGCAGTACTTC.